This T cell receptor beta chain stems from a study of blood T cells in healthy people across ages. Study results and limitations: TCR beta diversity tracked closely with naive T cell percentage. Shifts in expanded clonotypes may have been confounded by donor CMV status, which was unknown.

As regards this clonotype: The antigen remains unidentified.

A second roughly 6 to 12 cycle PCR used barcoded and J-beta primers. TCRdb analysed the 5' RACE reads with MiXCR anew, one entry per CDR3 protein. The sample holds roughly 1.9 million distinct CDR3 sequences, about two fifths seen once. V was pared by 4 bases and J by 2 bases, with 14 bases between. The CDR3 contains 14 residues. Per germline, CDR1 DFQATT and CDR2 SNEGSKA (reference sequence). V is TRBV20-1 and J is TRBJ1-1; D is perhaps TRBD1 (5 bases). The clonotype comes from a human donor in good health. The sequencing input was blood. The CDR3: CSAIGVDRNTEAFF. In nucleotides, the CDR3 is TGCAGTGCTATAGGGGTTGATCGAAACACTGAAGCTTTCTTT.